A selection of T cell receptor beta chains follows, all from one sample in a study of T-cell reconstitution after alpha-beta-depleted transplantation in children. TCRdb re-analysed the PCR reads in MiXCR, keeping a single row per CDR3 protein. The sample shows some 500,000 distinct CDR3 sequences, around 17% of them seen only once. The starting material was PBMCs from the stem cell graft donor, obtained from the stem cell graft. Receptor source: a human donor who donated a stem cell graft to a child with acute lymphoblastic leukemia. Each CDR3 is given with its conserved first and last residue. Each record gives: V gene, D gene, J gene, clone size, CDR3 DNA, CDR3 protein. D genes are given only for firm matches. A row's size may be missing; if present it is once, few, many or a size class.

V gene: TRBV27; D gene: .; J gene: TRBJ1-5; clone size: few; CDR3 DNA: TGTGCCAGCACCGACAGGATTAATCAGCCCCAGCATTTT; CDR3 protein: CASTDRINQPQHF
V gene: TRBV5-1; D gene: TRBD1; J gene: TRBJ1-5; clone size: few; CDR3 DNA: TGCGCCAGCAGCCCAGAGACAGGGTCCACTCAGCCCCAGCATTTT; CDR3 protein: CASSPETGSTQPQHF
V gene: TRBV20-1; D gene: .; J gene: TRBJ2-2; clone size: .; CDR3 DNA: TGCAGTGGGGTATCTCCCCGGGGGACCGGGGAGCTGTTTTTT; CDR3 protein: CSGVSPRGTGELFF
V gene: TRBV5-1; D gene: .; J gene: TRBJ2-7; clone size: .; CDR3 DNA: TGCGCCAGCAGCCTCACCGTCAGGGGAGATCCGTACGAGCAGTACTTC; CDR3 protein: CASSLTVRGDPYEQYF
V gene: TRBV7-6; D gene: .; J gene: TRBJ1-2; clone size: few; CDR3 DNA: TGTGCCAGCAGCCCCGACCCTAGAGGGGATCCTTATGGCTACACCTTC; CDR3 protein: CASSPDPRGDPYGYTF
V gene: TRBV20-1; D gene: TRBD2; J gene: TRBJ2-7; clone size: few; CDR3 DNA: TGCAGTGCTAGGGCCGGGACTAGCGCGTACGAGCAGTACTTC; CDR3 protein: CSARAGTSAYEQYF
V gene: TRBV4-1; D gene: .; J gene: TRBJ1-1; clone size: few; CDR3 DNA: TGCGCCAGCAGCCAAGGGGGGACCGCCCCGACCTTT; CDR3 protein: CASSQGGTAPTF
V gene: TRBV20-1; D gene: TRBD1; J gene: TRBJ1-1; clone size: .; CDR3 DNA: TGCAGTGCTAGGGCAGGGGGGCGGGATGAAGCTTTCTTT; CDR3 protein: CSARAGGRDEAFF
V gene: TRBV20-1; D gene: .; J gene: TRBJ1-1; clone size: .; CDR3 DNA: TGCAGTGCTAGAGGAGGGGCACGGGGTACCTACACTGAAGCTTTCTTC; CDR3 protein: CSARGGARGTYTEAFF
V gene: TRBV5-1; D gene: TRBD2; J gene: TRBJ2-3; clone size: .; CDR3 DNA: TGCGCCAGCAGTCGAGGACTAGCGGGAGGGAACAACTTGCAGTATTTT; CDR3 protein: CASSRGLAGGNNLQYF
V gene: TRBV18; D gene: .; J gene: TRBJ2-3; clone size: .; CDR3 DNA: TGTGCCAGCTCACCCGAAATCACAGATACGCAGTATTTT; CDR3 protein: CASSPEITDTQYF
V gene: TRBV11-1; D gene: TRBD1; J gene: TRBJ2-6; clone size: few; CDR3 DNA: TGTGCCAGCAGCTCGGACAGAGCACAGGGGGTGTTCTCTGGGGCCAACGTCCTGACTTTC; CDR3 protein: CASSSDRAQGVFSGANVLTF
V gene: TRBV5-1; D gene: .; J gene: TRBJ2-7; clone size: few; CDR3 DNA: TGCGCCAGCAGCTTGGCCACGTATGGGACCGTTCAGGAGCAGTACTTC; CDR3 protein: CASSLATYGTVQEQYF
V gene: TRBV7-3; D gene: TRBD1; J gene: TRBJ2-1; clone size: .; CDR3 DNA: TGTGCCAGCAGCGTAACGACGGGACAGGGGGCAATCTTC; CDR3 protein: CASSVTTGQGAIF
V gene: TRBV6-6; D gene: .; J gene: TRBJ2-5; clone size: .; CDR3 DNA: TGTGCCAGCAGTGGGATGTGGGAGACCCAGTACTTC; CDR3 protein: CASSGMWETQYF
V gene: TRBV5-6; D gene: .; J gene: TRBJ2-7; clone size: .; CDR3 DNA: TGTGCCAGCAGCTCGACGGGGCTTATCTACGAGCAGTACTTC; CDR3 protein: CASSSTGLIYEQYF
V gene: TRBV15; D gene: TRBD2; J gene: TRBJ2-1; clone size: few; CDR3 DNA: TGTGCCACCAGAGAAGCGGGAGGGTACAATGAGCAGTTCTTC; CDR3 protein: CATREAGGYNEQFF
V gene: TRBV5-1; D gene: .; J gene: TRBJ1-1; clone size: .; CDR3 DNA: TGCGCCAGCAGCTTGGCCTCGGGGATGAACACTGAAGCTTTCTTT; CDR3 protein: CASSLASGMNTEAFF